This T cell receptor (beta chain) was captured in a study of T cell repertoires in cytomegalovirus infection. For the study at large: The study used recently identified HLA-C-restricted and well-studied HLA-B-restricted CMV epitopes. A matching HLA type, together with CMV infection, was signaled by public TCR beta signatures. Overall study results and limits: HLA-C-restricted CMV clonotypes gave the most frequent clonotype in two of eight donors.

In its sample, this clonotype was seen many times. Its matching antigen is unknown. This CDR3 comprises 16 residues. V was clipped by 7 bases and J by 0 bases; unmatched bases: 9. One entry per CDR3 protein, called by TCRdb with MiXCR from the reads. The sample includes 300,000 to 400,000 distinct CDR3 sequences, around 25% seen only once; the top ten take less than 15%. Sequenced material: cultured PBMCs, taken from culture after CMV antigen stimulation. The chain combines TRBV12-3 or TRBV12-4 with TRBJ2-3; the match to TRBD2 covers 8 bases. The sequence derives from a human donor in good health (CMV status not recorded). Some clones in this sample may be carry-over from other donors' samples. CDR3 sequence reads: CASTAGVVGSTDTQYF. In DNA, the CDR3 is TGTGCCAGCACAGCGGGAGTTGTAGGTAGCACAGATACGCAGTATTTT.